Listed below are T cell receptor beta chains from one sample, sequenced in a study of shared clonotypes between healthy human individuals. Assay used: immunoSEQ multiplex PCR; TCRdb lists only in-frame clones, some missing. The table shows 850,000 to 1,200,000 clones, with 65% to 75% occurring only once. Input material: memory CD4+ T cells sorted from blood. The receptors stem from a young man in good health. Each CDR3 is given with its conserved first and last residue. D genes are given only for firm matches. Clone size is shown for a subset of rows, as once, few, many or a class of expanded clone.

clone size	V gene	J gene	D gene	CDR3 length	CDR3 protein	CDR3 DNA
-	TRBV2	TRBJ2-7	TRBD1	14	CASSPGQGRHEQYF	TGTGCCAGCAGTCCGGGACAGGGGCGACACGAGCAGTACTTC
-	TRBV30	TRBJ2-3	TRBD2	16	CAWIPLAGRPPDTQYF	TGTGCCTGGATTCCCCTAGCGGGAAGGCCACCAGATACGCAGTATTTT
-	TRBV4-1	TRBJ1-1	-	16	CASSQDYGPWNTEAFF	TGCGCCAGCAGCCAAGATTATGGGCCTTGGAACACTGAAGCTTTCTTT
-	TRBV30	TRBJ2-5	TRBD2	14	CAWNGGAGIGTQYF	TGTGCCTGGAACGGGGGGGCAGGGATTGGTACCCAGTACTTC
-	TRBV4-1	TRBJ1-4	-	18	CASSQDPTRQTGREKLFF	TGCGCCAGCAGCCAAGACCCTACCCGACAAACCGGACGGGAAAAACTGTTTTTT
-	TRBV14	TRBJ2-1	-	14	CASSPAGWYNEQFF	TGTGCCAGCAGCCCTGCGGGTTGGTACAATGAGCAGTTCTTC
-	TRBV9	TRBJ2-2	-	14	CASSARSNTGELFF	TGTGCCAGCAGCGCCAGGTCGAACACCGGGGAGCTGTTTTTT
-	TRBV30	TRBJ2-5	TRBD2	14	CAWTSGLHQETQYF	TGTGCCTGGACTAGCGGGCTCCACCAAGAGACCCAGTACTTC
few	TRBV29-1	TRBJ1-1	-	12	CSVDSGNTEAFF	TGCAGCGTTGACAGTGGGAACACTGAAGCTTTCTTT
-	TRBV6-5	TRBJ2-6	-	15	CASSYSKGGANVLTF	TGTGCCAGCAGTTACTCGAAGGGTGGGGCCAACGTCCTGACTTTC
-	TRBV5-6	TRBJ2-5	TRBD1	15	CASSRGQGKQETQYF	TGTGCCAGCAGCAGGGGACAGGGCAAGCAAGAGACCCAGTACTTC
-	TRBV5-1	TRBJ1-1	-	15	CASSLTGAMNTEAFF	TGCGCCAGCAGCTTAACGGGAGCCATGAACACTGAAGCTTTCTTT
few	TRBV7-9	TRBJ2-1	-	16	CASSSAWSSSYNEQFF	TGTGCCAGCAGCTCGGCTTGGTCATCCTCCTACAATGAGCAGTTCTTC
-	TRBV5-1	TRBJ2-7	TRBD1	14	CASSLTGGAYEQYF	TGCGCCAGCAGCTTGACAGGGGGCGCGTACGAGCAGTACTTC
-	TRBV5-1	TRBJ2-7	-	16	CASSPFTGGYFYEQYF	TGCGCCAGCAGCCCCTTTACAGGAGGGTACTTCTACGAGCAGTACTTC
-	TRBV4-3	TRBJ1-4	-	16	CASSQVTGGGNEKLFF	TGCGCCAGCAGCCAAGTTACCGGGGGCGGTAATGAAAAACTGTTTTTT
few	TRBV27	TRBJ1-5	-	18	CASSPFRGADLSNQPQHF	TGTGCCAGCAGTCCCTTCCGCGGGGCTGACCTTAGCAATCAGCCCCAGCATTTT
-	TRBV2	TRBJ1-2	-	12	CASSDKPYGYTF	TGTGCCAGCAGTGATAAGCCCTATGGCTACACCTTC
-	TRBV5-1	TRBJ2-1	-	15	CASSLTPISYNEQFF	TGCGCCAGCAGCCTGACTCCTATCTCCTACAATGAGCAGTTCTTC
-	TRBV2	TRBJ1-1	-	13	CASSETGHTEAFF	TGTGCCAGCAGTGAGACGGGTCACACTGAAGCTTTCTTT
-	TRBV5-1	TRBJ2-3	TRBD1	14	CASSRTGITDTQYF	TGCGCCAGCAGCCGGACAGGGATCACAGATACGCAGTATTTT
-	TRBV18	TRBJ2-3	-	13	CASSPNGKDTQYF	TGTGCCAGCTCACCGAACGGTAAAGATACGCAGTATTTT
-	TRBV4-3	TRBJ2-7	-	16	CASSQDYGPSSYEQYF	TGCGCCAGCAGCCAAGACTACGGACCTAGCTCCTACGAGCAGTACTTC
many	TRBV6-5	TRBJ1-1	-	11	CASSYSTEAFF	TGTGCCAGCAGTTACTCGACTGAAGCTTTCTTT
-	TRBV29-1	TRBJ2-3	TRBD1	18	CSVVGGTVGGFSTDTQYF	TGCAGCGTTGTGGGTGGGACAGTCGGTGGGTTTTCCACAGATACGCAGTATTTT
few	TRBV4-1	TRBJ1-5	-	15	CASSQDRADNQPQHF	TGCGCCAGCAGCCAAGATCGGGCAGACAATCAGCCCCAGCATTTT
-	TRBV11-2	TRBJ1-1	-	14	CASSLSVTGTEAFF	TGTGCCAGCAGCTTATCTGTCACGGGCACTGAAGCTTTCTTT
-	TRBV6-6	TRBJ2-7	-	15	CASSYSRDGPYEQYF	TGTGCCAGCAGTTACTCCAGGGACGGACCCTACGAGCAGTACTTC
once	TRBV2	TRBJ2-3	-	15	CASSVRRGVTDTQYF	TGTGCCAGCAGTGTCCGGCGTGGAGTTACAGATACGCAGTATTTT
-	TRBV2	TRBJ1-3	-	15	CASSASSRSGNTIYF	TGTGCCAGCAGTGCCAGCTCGCGCTCTGGAAACACCATATATTTT
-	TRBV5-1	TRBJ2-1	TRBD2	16	CASSLGSGLADNEQFF	TGCGCCAGCAGCTTGGGGAGTGGTCTAGCGGACAATGAGCAGTTCTTC
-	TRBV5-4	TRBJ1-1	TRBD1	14	CASTLQGANTEAFF	TGTGCCAGCACCCTACAGGGGGCTAACACTGAAGCTTTCTTT
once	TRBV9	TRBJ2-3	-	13	CASSVGSPDTQYF	TGTGCCAGCAGCGTAGGCTCACCGGATACGCAGTATTTT
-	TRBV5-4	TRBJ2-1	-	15	CASSWVGALSNEQFF	TGTGCCAGCAGCTGGGTAGGAGCGCTTAGCAATGAGCAGTTCTTC
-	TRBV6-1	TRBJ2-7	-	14	CASPERQGPYEQYF	TGTGCCAGCCCTGAAAGGCAGGGCCCCTACGAGCAGTACTTC
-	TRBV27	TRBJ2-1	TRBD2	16	CASSRGVRISYNEQFF	TGTGCCAGCAGCCGGGGGGTGCGGATCTCCTACAATGAGCAGTTCTTC
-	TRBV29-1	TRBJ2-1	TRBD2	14	CSFLSGGGYNEQFF	TGCAGCTTCCTGAGCGGGGGGGGTTACAATGAGCAGTTCTTC
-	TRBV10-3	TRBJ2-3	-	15	CAISDSGTGTDTQYF	TGTGCCATCAGTGACTCCGGGACCGGCACAGATACGCAGTATTTT
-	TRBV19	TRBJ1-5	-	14	CASSIWGANQPQHF	TGTGCCAGTAGTATTTGGGGTGCCAATCAGCCCCAGCATTTT
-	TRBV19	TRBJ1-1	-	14	CASSVLGGFTEAFF	TGTGCCAGTAGTGTACTTGGGGGGTTCACTGAAGCTTTCTTT
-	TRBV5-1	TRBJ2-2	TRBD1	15	CASSLGTGVTGELFF	TGCGCCAGCAGCTTGGGGACAGGGGTCACCGGGGAGCTGTTTTTT
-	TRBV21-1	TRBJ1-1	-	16	CASNRGQGGMNTEAFF	TGTGCCAGCAACAGGGGACAGGGGGGAATGAACACTGAAGCTTTCTTT
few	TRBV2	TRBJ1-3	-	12	CASSDLGNTIYF	TGTGCCAGCAGTGACCTGGGCAACACCATATATTTT
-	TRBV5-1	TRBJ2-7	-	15	CASSLRSGDTYEQYF	TGCGCCAGCAGCTTGAGGTCGGGAGATACCTACGAGCAGTACTTC
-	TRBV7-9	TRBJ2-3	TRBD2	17	CASSLGTSAQRTDTQYF	TGTGCCAGCAGCTTGGGAACTAGCGCCCAACGCACAGATACGCAGTATTTT
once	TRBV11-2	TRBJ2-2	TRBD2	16	CASSPEVTSGTGELFF	TGTGCCAGCAGCCCCGAGGTGACTAGCGGGACCGGGGAGCTGTTTTTT
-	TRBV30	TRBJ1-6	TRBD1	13	CAWGGTAHSPLHF	TGTGCCTGGGGAGGGACAGCTCATTCACCCCTCCACTTT
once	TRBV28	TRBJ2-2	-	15	CASVEGGKLTGELFF	TGTGCCAGTGTCGAGGGGGGGAAACTCACCGGGGAGCTGTTTTTT
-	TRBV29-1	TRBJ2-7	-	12	CSVGLASREQYF	TGCAGCGTTGGTCTAGCGTCGCGCGAGCAGTACTTC
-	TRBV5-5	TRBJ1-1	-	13	CASKLHQNTEAFF	TGTGCCAGCAAACTTCACCAGAACACTGAAGCTTTCTTT
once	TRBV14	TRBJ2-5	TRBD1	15	CASSSQTGGGETQYF	TGTGCCAGCAGCTCGCAAACAGGGGGCGGAGAGACCCAGTACTTC
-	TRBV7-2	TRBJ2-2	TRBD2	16	CASSPPSGSVAGELFF	TGTGCCAGCAGCCCCCCTAGCGGGAGTGTCGCCGGGGAGCTGTTTTTT
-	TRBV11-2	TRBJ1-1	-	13	CASSLVGGVEAFF	TGTGCCAGCAGCTTAGTAGGAGGAGTTGAAGCTTTCTTT
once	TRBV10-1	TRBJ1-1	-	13	CASSDGGRTEAFF	TGCGCCAGCAGTGACGGGGGTAGGACTGAAGCTTTCTTT
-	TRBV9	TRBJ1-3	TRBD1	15	CASSATGTAGNTIYF	TGTGCCAGCAGCGCCACCGGGACAGCTGGAAACACCATATATTTT